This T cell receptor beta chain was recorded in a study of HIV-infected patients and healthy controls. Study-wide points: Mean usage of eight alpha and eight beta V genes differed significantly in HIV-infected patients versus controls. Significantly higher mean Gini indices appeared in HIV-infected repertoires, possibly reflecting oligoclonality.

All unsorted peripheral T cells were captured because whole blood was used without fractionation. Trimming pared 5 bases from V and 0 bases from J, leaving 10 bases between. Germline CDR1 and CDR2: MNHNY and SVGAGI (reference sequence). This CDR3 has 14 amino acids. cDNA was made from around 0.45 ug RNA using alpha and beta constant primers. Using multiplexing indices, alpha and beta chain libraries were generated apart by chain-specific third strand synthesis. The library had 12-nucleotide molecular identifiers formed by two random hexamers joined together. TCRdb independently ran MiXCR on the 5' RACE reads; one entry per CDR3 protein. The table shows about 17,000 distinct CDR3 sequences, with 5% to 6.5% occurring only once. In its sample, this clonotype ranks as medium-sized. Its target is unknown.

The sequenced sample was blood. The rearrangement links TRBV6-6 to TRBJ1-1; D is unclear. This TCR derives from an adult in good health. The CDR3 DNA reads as TGTGCCAGCAGTCAGACAACCATGAACACTGAAGCTTTCTTT. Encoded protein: CASSQTTMNTEAFF.